Shown below are 16 T cell receptor beta chains from a single sample sequenced in a study of spatial heterogeneity in lung cancer. The study, taken as a whole, reports: Counts that tracked tumor mutation counts were those of expanded intratumoral alpha and beta TCRs.

TCRdb processed the 5' RACE reads anew with MiXCR; each CDR3 protein has one entry. The sample records 13,000 to 15,000 distinct CDR3 sequences, 4% to 5% being singletons. For these TCRs, the target antigens are not known. Time point reported: sample taken at primary tumor resection. The source material was lung tumor tissue, sampled at surgery. These TCRs come from a female donor with early-stage non-small cell lung cancer.

This clonotype has a count of ten or more. Because the library targeted alpha chains, this beta chain is an off-target read whose size means little. The DNA of the CDR3 is TGTGCCATCAGTCCTGGGACAGGGATGAACACTGAAGCTTTCTTT. This codes for CAISPGTGMNTEAFF. The gene calls are TRBV10-3 and TRBJ1-1; TRBD1 aligns across 9 bases. This CDR3 is 15 amino acids long. V shed 5 bases and J 0 bases; nucleotides not matched to a gene: 4. Per the germline V gene, CDR1 is ENHRY and CDR2 is SYGVKD.

This clonotype was seen ten or more times. A library made for alpha chains picked up this beta chain off target, so its size means little. The V gene is TRBV5-7, the J gene TRBJ2-7; 11 bases are a match to TRBD2. TRBV5-7 is an open reading frame whose function is uncertain. V gave up 2 bases and J gave up 6 bases; unmatched junction bases: 16. The CDR3 covers 18 residues. CDR3 region: CASSLGLVGTSGSVEQYF. As DNA, the CDR3 is TGTGCCAGCAGCTTAGGTTTAGTGGGGACTAGCGGATCTGTCGAGCAGTACTTC.

This clonotype was observed at least ten times. This beta chain lies outside the target of a library built for alpha chains; its clone size means little. V usage is TRBV9 and J usage is TRBJ1-1; D unclear. Germline V gene lookup returns CDR1 SGDLS and CDR2 YYNGEE. CDR3 length: 17 amino acids. Trimming took 0 bases from V and 1 from J, leaving 16 bases between them. The CDR3: CASSVAEGITSNTEAFF. In nucleotides, the CDR3 is TGTGCCAGCAGCGTAGCGGAAGGGATAACCTCGAACACTGAAGCTTTCTTT.

This clonotype was detected ten times or more. The library was built for alpha chains, so this beta chain is an off-target read and its size means little. V is TRBV2 and J is TRBJ2-5; 7 nucleotides agree with TRBD2. The CDR3 contains 12 residues. V dropped 8 bases and J dropped 7; count of bases not matched to a gene: 7. Germline V lookup: CDR1 SNHLY, CDR2 FYNNEI. The CDR3 coding sequence is TGTGCCAGCGAAGCGGGGAGGTTGACCCAGTACTTC. This encodes CASEAGRLTQYF.

This clonotype was observed many times. The library was designed around alpha chains, so this beta chain is a stray read whose abundance carries little weight. This chain uses TRBV6-5 with TRBJ2-7; D tentatively reads TRBD1 or TRBD2 (5 bases each). The V gene lost 6 bases and the J gene lost 2 bases, with 11 bases spanning the gap. CDR1 MNHEY and CDR2 SVGAGI come from the germline V gene. This CDR3 has 13 amino acids. The DNA for the CDR3 is TGTGCCAGCAGGAGGGGCATGGCCTACGAGCAGTACTTC. Its translation: CASRRGMAYEQYF.

At least ten counts were recorded for this clonotype. Little can be read into the size of this beta chain, an off-target read in a library designed for alpha chains. The V gene is TRBV5-1, the J gene TRBJ1-2, with D possibly TRBD1 on 6 matching bases. V was pared by 10 bases and J by 2 bases, with 18 bases between. CDR3 size: 14 residues. From germline, CDR1 is SGHRS and CDR2 YFSETQ. The DNA for the CDR3 is TGCGCCCGCTGGACAGTTCCTCTAAACTATGGCTACACCTTC. Translated, it gives CARWTVPLNYGYTF.

This clonotype was observed at least ten times. Little can be read into the size of this beta chain, an off-target read in a library designed for alpha chains. V usage is TRBV7-9 and J usage is TRBJ1-3, with D unclear. V was pared by 6 bases and J by 1 base, with 10 bases between. Germline V gene data show CDR1 as SEHNR and CDR2 as FQNEAQ (reference sequence). The CDR3 has 14 residues. The CDR3 sequence is CASSLRASGNTIYF. In DNA form, the CDR3 reads TGTGCCAGCAGTTTAAGGGCTTCTGGAAACACCATATATTTT.

This clonotype was counted ten times or more. This beta chain turned up in a library designed for alpha chains; as an off-target read, its abundance says little. This rearrangement joins TRBV7-9 to TRBJ1-1, with D tentatively TRBD1 (5 bases). Trimming took 4 bases from V and 5 from J, leaving 11 bases between them. Germline V lookup: CDR1 SEHNR, CDR2 FQNEAQ (reference sequence). The CDR3 spans 13 residues. CDR3 sequence (DNA): TGTGCCAGCAGCTCTTCAGGGCGTACTGAAGCTTTCTTT. Translated, it gives CASSSSGRTEAFF.

This clonotype showed up many times. This beta chain is off target for a library built for alpha chains, so its abundance means little. The chain combines TRBV5-6 with TRBJ2-3; D gene ambiguous. CDR1 is SGHDT, CDR2 YYEEEE, per germline. CDR3 length: 12 residues. The V and J ends lost 1 base and 6 bases respectively, with 6 bases between them. This CDR3 reads CASSLSMDTQYF. The CDR3 DNA follows: TGTGCCAGCAGCTTGAGTATGGATACGCAGTATTTT.

At least ten counts were recorded for this clonotype. Little can be read into the size of this beta chain, an off-target read in a library designed for alpha chains. The genes are TRBV2 and TRBJ2-5, with 8 bases that match TRBD2. The V and J ends lost 8 bases and 5 bases, in that order; junction bases with no gene match: 13. This CDR3 spans 15 amino acids. The germline CDR1 and CDR2 sequences are SNHLY and FYNNEI. The CDR3 nucleotides read TGTGCCAGCGACCCGGTCGGGCTAGCGGGTGAGACCCAGTACTTC. It translates to CASDPVGLAGETQYF.

This clonotype was recorded at least ten times. This beta chain represents an off-target read in a library built for alpha chains; its size is of limited meaning. The V and J genes are TRBV11-1 and TRBJ2-1; 7 bases map to TRBD1. CDR1 and CDR2 (germline): SGHAT, FQDESV (reference sequence). The trim removed 5 bases at V and 16 bases at J, leaving 11 bases unmatched. This CDR3 has 12 amino acids. The CDR3 bases are TGTGCCAGCAGCCCAGACAGGGTTGGAGGATTCTTC. This encodes CASSPDRVGGFF.

This clonotype was observed at least ten times. This beta chain slipped into a library made for alpha chains as a stray read, so its size is not meaningful. The chain couples TRBV7-2 to TRBJ2-6; no reliable D call. The CDR3 consists of 16 residues. Trimming stripped 2 bases from V and 2 bases from J, with 10 bases between. The germline CDR1 and CDR2 sequences are SGHTA and FQGNSA. CDR3 coding DNA: TGTGCCAGCAGCTTATCAAGGGTTGCTGGGGCCAACGTCCTGACTTTC. Residues: CASSLSRVAGANVLTF. The variable domain in full, with the rest retrieved from reference TRBV7-2 and TRBJ2-6, is GAGVSQSPSNKVTEKGKDVELRCDPISGHTALYWYRQSLGQGLEFLIYFQGNSAPDKSGLPSDRFSAERTGGSVSTLTIQRTQQEDSAVYLCASSLSRVAGANVLTFGAGSRLTVL.

This clonotype was detected many times. The size of this beta chain means little, since it is a stray read in a library made for alpha chains. The chain combines TRBV4-2 with TRBJ2-1; D is perhaps TRBD1 (6 bases). CDR1 is LGHNA and CDR2 is YNFKEQ in the germline V gene. The V and J ends lost 0 bases and 6 bases respectively, with 21 bases between them. CDR3 length: 18 residues. Here the CDR3 DNA reads TGTGCCAGCAGCCAAGACGCGGCAGGGGCGCGAGGAGGCAATGAGCAGTTCTTC. Translated, it gives CASSQDAAGARGGNEQFF.

On this clonotype itself: Because the library targeted alpha chains, this beta chain is an off-target read whose size means little. The chain employs TRBV4-3 and TRBJ2-3; 9 nucleotides align to TRBD2. Germline CDR1 LGHNA, CDR2 YSLEER. The CDR3 loop spans 17 amino acids. The J segment lost 14 bases and the V segment lost 0 bases, leaving 18 bases of the junction unmatched. The CDR3 DNA reads as TGCGCCAGCAGCCAAGATTCCCGCGGGGGGGGAATTTATCATGCGTATTTT. Its translation: CASSQDSRGGGIYHAYF.

Many counts were recorded for this clonotype. This beta chain is off target for a library built for alpha chains, so its abundance means little. The rearrangement joins TRBV4-1 to TRBJ1-2; perhaps TRBD1 as D (6 bases). CDR1 is MGHRA and CDR2 is YSYEKL in the germline V gene. The CDR3 spans 16 residues. V was pared by 4 bases and J by 4 bases, with 19 bases between. CDR3 bases: TGCGCCAGCAGCCGAGCCCCGACAGGTGATGTCTATGGCTACACCTTC. It yields the protein CASSRAPTGDVYGYTF.

This clonotype was detected many times. Found in a library prepared for alpha chains, this beta chain is an off-target read, and its abundance has little meaning. This chain joins TRBV5-1 and TRBJ1-4; no clear D. From germline, CDR1 is SGHRS and CDR2 YFSETQ. Trimming took 4 bases from V and 4 from J, leaving 14 bases between them. The CDR3 totals 15 residues. CDR3 nucleotides: TGCGCCAGCAGCCCGGAGGCACAGCTTAATGAAAAACTGTTTTTT. Encoded protein: CASSPEAQLNEKLFF.